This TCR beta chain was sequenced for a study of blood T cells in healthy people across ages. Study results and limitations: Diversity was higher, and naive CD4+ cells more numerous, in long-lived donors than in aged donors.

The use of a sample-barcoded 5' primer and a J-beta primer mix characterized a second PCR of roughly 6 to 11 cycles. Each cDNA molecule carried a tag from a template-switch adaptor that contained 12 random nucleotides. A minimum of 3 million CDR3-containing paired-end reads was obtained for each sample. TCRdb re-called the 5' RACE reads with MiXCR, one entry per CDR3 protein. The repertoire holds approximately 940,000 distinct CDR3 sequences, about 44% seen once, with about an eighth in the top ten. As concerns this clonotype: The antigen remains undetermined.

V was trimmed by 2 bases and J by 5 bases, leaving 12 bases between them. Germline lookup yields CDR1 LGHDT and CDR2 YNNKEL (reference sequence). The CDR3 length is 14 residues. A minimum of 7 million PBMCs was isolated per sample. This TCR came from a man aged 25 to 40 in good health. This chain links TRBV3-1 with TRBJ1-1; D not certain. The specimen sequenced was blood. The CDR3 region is CASSQREFRTEAFF. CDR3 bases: TGTGCCAGCAGCCAACGGGAGTTTAGGACTGAAGCTTTCTTT.